The 27 T cell receptor beta chains listed next were all sequenced from one sample in a study of identical twins' blood T cells. TCRdb reprocessed the 5' RACE reads with MiXCR, giving one entry per CDR3 protein. Of about 370,000 distinct CDR3 sequences listed, under 30% are singletons. Sequencing used PBMCs. These receptors were obtained from a woman aged 18-55 years in good health.

The gene calls are TRBV15 and TRBJ1-1; D not resolved. The CDR3 runs 13 residues. Trimming stripped 6 bases from V and 3 bases from J, with 11 bases between. Germline V gene lookup returns CDR1 LNHNV and CDR2 YYDKDF (reference sequence). CDR3 bases: TGTGCCACCAGTTTAAGGGCTGACACTGAAGCTTTCTTT. Its translation: CATSLRADTEAFF.

This clonotype was picked up a small number of times. The chain has TRBV4-1 and TRBJ1-1, with a weak D call TRBD1 (5 bases). The CDR3 runs to 14 residues. Trimming stripped 4 bases from V and 6 bases from J, with 15 bases between. Germline V lookup: CDR1 MGHRA, CDR2 YSYEKL. The CDR3 protein is CASSPFPRGPEAFF. The CDR3 region has the DNA TGCGCCAGCAGCCCCTTTCCGAGGGGACCTGAAGCTTTCTTT.

The chain is built from TRBV12-5 and TRBJ1-1, with 8 bases fitting TRBD1. The germline V gene has CDR1 LGHNT and CDR2 FRNRAP. V lost 8 bases, J lost 1 base, and 3 bases stayed unmatched. The CDR3 is 13 residues long. CDR3 protein: CASNQGANTEAFF. The CDR3 bases are TGTGCTAGTAATCAGGGGGCGAACACTGAAGCTTTCTTT.

This clonotype was seen only a few times. V and J are TRBV7-9 and TRBJ2-1, with 8 bases lining up with TRBD2. CDR1 and CDR2 (germline): SEHNR, FQNEAQ (reference sequence). This CDR3 contains 16 residues. J gave up 5 bases and V 0 bases, and 6 bases lay outside the gene matches. CDR3 coding DNA: TGTGCCAGCAGCTTAGCAAAACTAGCGGAAAACAATGAGCAGTTCTTC. It translates to CASSLAKLAENNEQFF.

With respect to this clonotype: At one of its ends the junction is not consistent with the germline gene, which may arise from a read error. The chain links TRBV20-1 to TRBJ1-3; TRBD1 is a possible D gene (5 bases). Looked up from germline, CDR1 is DFQATT and CDR2 is SNEGSKA (reference sequence). CDR3 length: 13 amino acids. In DNA form, the CDR3 reads TGTAGTACTAGGTCGGGGGTTGGAAACACCATATATTTT. Residues: CSTRSGVGNTIYF.

This clonotype was seen more than once but under ten times. The chain links TRBV27 to TRBJ2-2; D gene unclear. Germline V CDR1 and CDR2: MNHEY, SMNVEV (reference sequence). V lost 5 bases, J lost 2 bases, and 15 bases lay in between. The CDR3 spans 16 residues. This chain's CDR3 is CASSSRQSQNTGELFF. The CDR3 DNA is TGTGCCAGCAGTAGTCGTCAGTCCCAAAACACCGGGGAGCTGTTTTTT.

This clonotype was counted between two and nine times. V usage is TRBV19 and J usage is TRBJ2-1; TRBD2 might be the D (6 bases). This CDR3 has 13 residues. Deletions cut 8 bases from V and 5 bases from J, with 13 bases between. The V gene's germline CDR1 is LNHDA and CDR2 SQIVND (reference sequence). CDR3 region: CASAQGGNNEQFF. The CDR3, as DNA: TGTGCCAGTGCTCAGGGAGGAAACAATGAGCAGTTCTTC.

This clonotype has only a few counts. The gene calls are TRBV3-1 and TRBJ1-5; the D is unclear. V shed 1 base and J shed 5 bases, with 18 bases lying between them. The CDR3 is made up of 17 amino acids. Germline V gene sequence: CDR1 LGHDT, CDR2 YNNKEL (reference sequence). CDR3 loop: CASSQAYAGGGYQPQHF. The CDR3 DNA is TGTGCCAGCAGCCAAGCCTACGCCGGCGGAGGATATCAGCCCCAGCATTTT.

The gene calls are TRBV3-1 and TRBJ1-2; D remains ambiguous. Deletions cut 1 base from V and 10 bases from J, with 7 bases between. Germline assignment: CDR1 LGHDT and CDR2 YNNKEL (reference sequence). The CDR3 is made up of 11 amino acids. CDR3 in amino acids: CASSQGLAYTF. The CDR3, as DNA: TGTGCCAGCAGCCAAGGATTGGCCTACACCTTC.

The chain couples TRBV24-1 to TRBJ2-1; unclear D gene. The V end was cut by 2 bases, the J end by 0 bases, with 10 bases between. The CDR3 spans 16 residues. From germline, CDR1 is KGHDR and CDR2 SFDVKD. The CDR3, as DNA: TGTGCCACCAGTGATTCCATCGCGGCCTCCTACAATGAGCAGTTCTTC. It codes for CATSDSIAASYNEQFF.

Regarding this clonotype: A much larger clone lies one base from this, so it may be a read error. V is TRBV6-5 and J is TRBJ1-2; no definite D call. Germline loops: CDR1 MNHEY, CDR2 SVGAGI. This CDR3 has 13 amino acids. Trimming pared 7 bases from V and 2 bases from J, leaving 11 bases between. The CDR3 bases are TGTGCCAGCACTCAGTGGGGAAACTATGGCTACACCTTC. Residues: CASTQWGNYGYTF.

The table lists this clonotype with many counts. The rearrangement uses TRBV7-3 and TRBJ2-3; 8 nucleotides agree with TRBD2. Looked up from germline, CDR1 is SGHTA and CDR2 is FQGTGA. V lost 5 bases, J lost 1 base, and 2 bases stayed unmatched. CDR3 length: 14 residues. CDR3 sequence (DNA): TGTGCCAGCAGCCAAGCGGGAGGCACAGATACGCAGTATTTT. It specifies CASSQAGGTDTQYF.

This clonotype was seen only a few times. The chain uses TRBV6-6 and TRBJ1-5; possibly TRBD1 for D (5 bases). From germline, CDR1 is MNHNY and CDR2 SVGAGI (reference sequence). Trimming stripped 0 bases from V and 0 bases from J, with 9 bases between. This CDR3 is built from 16 residues. CDR3 region: CASSYSGEHSNQPQHF. The CDR3 nucleotides are TGTGCCAGCAGTTACTCAGGGGAGCATAGCAATCAGCCCCAGCATTTT.

This clonotype was seen only a few times. V gene TRBV2 combines with J gene TRBJ1-1; D possibly corresponds to TRBD1 (6 bases). Trimming stripped 7 bases from V and 0 bases from J, with 15 bases between. Germline V gene sequence: CDR1 SNHLY, CDR2 FYNNEI. This CDR3 is built from 15 residues. Here the CDR3 reads CASTDSPGVNTEAFF. DNA of the CDR3: TGTGCCAGCACCGACTCCCCAGGGGTGAACACTGAAGCTTTCTTT.

The chain joins TRBV14 to TRBJ2-1; TRBD1 aligns across 10 bases. CDR3 length equals 17 residues. The V and J ends lost 5 bases and 4 bases, in that order; junction bases with no gene match: 11. In germline, CDR1 is SGHDN, CDR2 FVKESK. The CDR3 here is CASSSTLTGGAYNEQFF. CDR3 coding DNA: TGTGCCAGCAGCTCTACTCTGACAGGGGGCGCGTACAATGAGCAGTTCTTC.

On this clonotype itself: This may be a read error: a much more frequent sequence differs by one nucleotide. Written as DNA, the CDR3 is TGTGCCAGCAGCCGGGGGGCGAACACTGAAGCTTTCTTT. Protein sequence: CASSRGANTEAFF. This rearrangement joins TRBV11-2 to TRBJ1-1, with D tentatively TRBD1 (6 bases). The V gene lost 5 bases and the J gene lost 1 base, with 8 bases spanning the gap. Germline V gene data show CDR1 as SGHAT and CDR2 as FQNNGV. The CDR3 runs to 13 residues.

At least ten counts were recorded for this clonotype. The chain links TRBV19 to TRBJ1-2; D not resolved. The CDR3 is 12 amino acids. The germline gives CDR1 LNHDA, CDR2 SQIVND (reference sequence). With 3 bases removed from V and 8 bases from J, the gap between germline ends came to 10 bases. This CDR3 reads CASSITSRGYTF. In nucleotides, the CDR3 is TGTGCCAGTAGTATCACGAGTCGCGGCTACACCTTC.

As for this clonotype: With a much larger clone just one base away, this may be a read error. Here the CDR3 reads CANSYIGQGTDQPQHF. The CDR3 region has the DNA TGTGCCAACAGTTACATCGGACAGGGTACGGATCAGCCCCAGCATTTT. This chain connects TRBV6-2 or TRBV6-3 to TRBJ1-5, with 8 bases fitting TRBD1. The CDR3 contains 16 residues. CDR1 is MNHEY, CDR2 SVGEGT, per germline.

As for this clonotype: One base away lies a much larger clone, so this may be a sequencing read error. This CDR3 fails to terminate in the conserved phenylalanine or tryptophan, so it likely reflects a read error. V is TRBV12-3 or TRBV12-4 and J is TRBJ2-1; 9 bases align to TRBD2. The CDR3 contains 14 residues. Losses at the gene ends were 3 bases for V and 6 bases for J; bases not matched to a gene: 3. The DNA of the CDR3 is TGTGCCAGCAGTTTGGCTAGCGGGATCAATGAGCAGTTCGTC. The encoded protein is CASSLASGINEQFV.

This clonotype turned up a few times. CDR3 bases: TGCGCCAGCCGGCAGGGAGACACCGGGGAGCTGTTTTTT. Translated, it gives CASRQGDTGELFF. The chain uses TRBV10-1 and TRBJ2-2, with D possibly being TRBD1 or TRBD2 (5 bases each). Germline CDR1 is WNHNN and CDR2 is SYGVQD (reference sequence). The CDR3 length is 13 residues. The ends were cut back, 8 bases at V and 3 bases at J, with 10 bases in the middle.

This clonotype was detected a few times. CDR3 sequence reads: CATSMRLRDTEAFF. The CDR3, as DNA: TGTGCCACCAGCATGCGCCTAAGAGACACTGAAGCTTTCTTT. This rearrangement joins TRBV15 to TRBJ1-1; D is ambiguous. The CDR3 is 14 amino acids. Germline lookup yields CDR1 LNHNV and CDR2 YYDKDF (reference sequence). V lost 4 bases to trimming and J lost 3 bases, with 12 bases between them. The full variable domain, completed using reference TRBV15 and TRBJ1-1, is DAMVIQNPRYQVTQFGKPVTLSCSQTLNHNVMYWYQQKSSQAPKLLFHYYDKDFNNEADTPDNFQSRRPNTSFCFLDIRSPGLGDTAMYLCATSMRLRDTEAFFGQGTRLTVV.

This clonotype was picked up a small number of times. The J gene is TRBJ1-6, the V gene TRBV25-1; 8 bases line up with TRBD1. Trimming removed 3 bases from V and 10 bases from J; junction bases left unmatched: 8. Looked up from germline, CDR1 is MGHDK and CDR2 is SYGVNS. CDR3 length: 15 residues. CDR3 loop: CASSDLTGASSPLHF. DNA of the CDR3: TGTGCCAGCAGTGATTTGACAGGGGCCTCATCACCCCTCCACTTT.

This chain joins TRBV7-9 and TRBJ2-1, with 8 positions matching TRBD2. The junction had 13 bases not matched to a gene; V was cut back by 3 bases and J by 6 bases. There are 17 residues in the CDR3. Looked up from germline, CDR1 is SEHNR and CDR2 is FQNEAQ (reference sequence). This CDR3 reads CASSFVIAGYSGNEQFF. The CDR3 DNA reads as TGTGCCAGCAGCTTCGTAATAGCGGGATATTCTGGCAATGAGCAGTTCTTC.

This clonotype appeared many times. This chain uses TRBV10-2 with TRBJ1-5; D is unclear. The CDR3 is 12 amino acids. CDR1 is WSHSY and CDR2 is SAAADI in the germline V gene. Deletions cut 6 bases from V and 6 bases from J, with 9 bases between. The CDR3 nucleotides read TGCGCCAGCAGCGGGTTTGGTCAGCCCCAGCATTTT. The encoded protein is CASSGFGQPQHF.

In regard to this clonotype: An end of the junction does not agree with germline; a read error may underlie this. CDR3: CASSLKAATGEPFF. For the CDR3, the DNA is TGCGCCAGCAGCTTGAAAGCAGCAACCGGGGAGCCGTTTTTT. The chain recombines TRBV5-1 with TRBJ2-2, with D possibly being TRBD2 (5 bases). The CDR3 is 14 amino acids. Germline V gives CDR1 SGHRS, CDR2 YFSETQ.

This rearrangement joins TRBV9 to TRBJ2-3, with D possibly being TRBD1 (5 bases). V was cut by 0 bases and J by 2 bases, with 10 bases left in between. Germline-derived CDR1 and CDR2 are SGDLS and YYNGEE. The CDR3 contains 15 residues. CDR3 residues: CASSVAPGPTDTQYF. CDR3 DNA sequence: TGTGCCAGCAGCGTAGCTCCAGGGCCCACAGATACGCAGTATTTT.

This clonotype was detected only a few times. The gene calls are TRBV6-2 or TRBV6-3 and TRBJ2-2, with D maybe TRBD1 (6 bases). With 1 base removed from V and 6 bases from J, the gap between germline ends came to 15 bases. CDR1 is MNHEY, CDR2 SVGEGT, per germline. CDR3 size: 16 residues. CDR3 sequence: CASSYWSTGWAGELFF. In nucleotides, the CDR3 is TGTGCCAGCAGTTACTGGTCCACAGGGTGGGCCGGGGAGCTGTTTTTT.